This note documents a single T cell receptor (beta chain) sequence. Additional DNA sequences in this sample encode the identical CDR3. The data derive from a study of blood T cell repertoires in COVID-19. Study information: Sites across the United States, Italy and Spain contributed samples from acute and convalescent COVID-19. T cells, B-cell-depleted T cells, or PBMCs provided the cDNA or gDNA that served as material.

The CDR3 covers 13 residues. The germline V and J ends were trimmed by 5 bases and 2 bases, with 9 bases remaining between them. CDR1 LNHDA and CDR2 SQIVND come from the germline V gene (reference sequence). Produced via immunoSEQ multiplex PCR; TCRdb's table is partial and in-frame only. The data contain about 260,000 clones, approximately 90% of them seen just once; the ten biggest clones take up over 0.85%. Material: PBMCs or T cells enriched from blood (not recorded which). This chain connects TRBV19 to TRBJ1-2; a weak D match, TRBD1 (6 bases). The receptor comes from a man aged 45-65 years who had been exposed to COVID-19. The CDR3 DNA sequence: TGTGCCAGTAGTGTACAGGGCAACTATGGCTACACCTTC. Amino acids: CASSVQGNYGYTF.